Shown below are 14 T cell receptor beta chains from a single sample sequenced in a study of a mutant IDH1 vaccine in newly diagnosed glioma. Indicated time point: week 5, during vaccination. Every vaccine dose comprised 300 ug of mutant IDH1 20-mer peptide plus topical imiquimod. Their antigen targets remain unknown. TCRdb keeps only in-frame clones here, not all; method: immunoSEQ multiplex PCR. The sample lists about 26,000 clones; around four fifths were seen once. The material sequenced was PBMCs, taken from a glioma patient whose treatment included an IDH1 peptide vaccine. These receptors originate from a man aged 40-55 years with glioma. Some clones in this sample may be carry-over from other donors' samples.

The CDR3 DNA reads TGCGCCAGCAGCGGCGGGCGCACCGGGGAGCTGTTTTTT. Translating it yields CASSGGRTGELFF. V is TRBV4-3 and J is TRBJ2-2, with D possibly being TRBD2 (5 bases). From germline, CDR1 is LGHNA and CDR2 YSLEER. This CDR3 comprises 13 residues. V gave up 5 bases and J gave up 4 bases, with 8 bases separating them.

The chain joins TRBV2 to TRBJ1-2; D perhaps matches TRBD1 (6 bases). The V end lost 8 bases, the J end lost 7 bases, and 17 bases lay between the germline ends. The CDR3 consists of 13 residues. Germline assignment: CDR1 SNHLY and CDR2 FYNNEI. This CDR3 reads CASGSGGQSGYTF. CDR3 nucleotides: TGTGCCAGCGGCTCTGGGGGGCAGAGTGGCTACACCTTC.

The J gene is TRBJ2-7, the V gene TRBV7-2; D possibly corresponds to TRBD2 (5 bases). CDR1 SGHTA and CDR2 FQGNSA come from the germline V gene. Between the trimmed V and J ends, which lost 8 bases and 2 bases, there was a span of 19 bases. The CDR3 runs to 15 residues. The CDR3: CASAQTDFLTYEQYF. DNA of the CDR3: TGTGCCAGCGCTCAGACGGACTTCCTGACCTACGAGCAGTACTTC.

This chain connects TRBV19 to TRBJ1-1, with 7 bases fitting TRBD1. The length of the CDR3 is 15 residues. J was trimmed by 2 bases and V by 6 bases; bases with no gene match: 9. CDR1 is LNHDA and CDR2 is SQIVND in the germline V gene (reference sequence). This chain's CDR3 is CASSLSDRPNTEAFF. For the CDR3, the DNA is TGTGCCAGTAGCCTTTCGGACAGGCCCAACACTGAAGCTTTCTTT.

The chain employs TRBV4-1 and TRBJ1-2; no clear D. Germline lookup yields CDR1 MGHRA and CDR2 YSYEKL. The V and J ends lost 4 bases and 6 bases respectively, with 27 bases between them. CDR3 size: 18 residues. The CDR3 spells CASSPGSYWVGRRDGYTF. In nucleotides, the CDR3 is TGCGCCAGCAGCCCAGGCTCCTACTGGGTCGGGCGGCGAGATGGCTACACCTTC.

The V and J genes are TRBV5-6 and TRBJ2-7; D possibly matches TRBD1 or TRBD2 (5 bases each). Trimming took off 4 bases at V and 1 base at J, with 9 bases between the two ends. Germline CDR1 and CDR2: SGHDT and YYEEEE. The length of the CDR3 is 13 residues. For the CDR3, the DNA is TGTGCCAGCAGCCGGGGACGGTCCTACGAGCAGTACTTC. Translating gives CASSRGRSYEQYF. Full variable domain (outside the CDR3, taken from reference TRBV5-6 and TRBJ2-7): DAGVTQSPTHLIKTRGQQVTLRCSPKSGHDTVSWYQQALGQGPQFIFQYYEEEERQRGNFPDRFSGHQFPNYSSELNVNALLLGDSALYLCASSRGRSYEQYFGPGTRLTVT.

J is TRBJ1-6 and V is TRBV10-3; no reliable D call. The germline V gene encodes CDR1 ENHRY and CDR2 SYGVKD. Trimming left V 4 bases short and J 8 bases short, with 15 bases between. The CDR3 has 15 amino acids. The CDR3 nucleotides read TGTGCCATCAGTGTTTCAGGAAGAAGCGATTCACCCCTCCACTTT. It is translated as CAISVSGRSDSPLHF.

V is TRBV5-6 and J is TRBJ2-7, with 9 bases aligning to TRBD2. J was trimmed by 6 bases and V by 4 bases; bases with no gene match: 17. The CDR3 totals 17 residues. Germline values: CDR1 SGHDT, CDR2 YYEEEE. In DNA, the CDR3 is TGTGCCAGCAGCCTACTCCCCGGGACTAGCAGGGGAGGCGAGCAGTACTTC. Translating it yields CASSLLPGTSRGGEQYF.

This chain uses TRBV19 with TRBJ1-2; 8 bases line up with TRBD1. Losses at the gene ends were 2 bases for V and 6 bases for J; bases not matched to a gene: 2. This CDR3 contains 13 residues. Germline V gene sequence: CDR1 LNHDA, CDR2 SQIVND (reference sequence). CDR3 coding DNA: TGTGCCAGTAGTATACAGGGGGCCGATGGCTACACCTTC. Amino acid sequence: CASSIQGADGYTF.

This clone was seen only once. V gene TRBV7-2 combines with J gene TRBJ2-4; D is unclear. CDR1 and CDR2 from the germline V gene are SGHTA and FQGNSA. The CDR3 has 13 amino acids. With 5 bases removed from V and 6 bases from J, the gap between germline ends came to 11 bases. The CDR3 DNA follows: TGTGCCAGCAGCAGATCGGAACTAAACATTCAGTACTTC. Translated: CASSRSELNIQYF.

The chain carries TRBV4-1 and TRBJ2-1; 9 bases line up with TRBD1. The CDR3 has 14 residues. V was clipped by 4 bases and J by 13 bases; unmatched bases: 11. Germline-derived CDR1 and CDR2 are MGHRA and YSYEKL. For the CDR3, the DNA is TGCGCCAGCAGCCGAGGGGGGACAGGGTATGGTCAGTTCTTC. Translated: CASSRGGTGYGQFF.

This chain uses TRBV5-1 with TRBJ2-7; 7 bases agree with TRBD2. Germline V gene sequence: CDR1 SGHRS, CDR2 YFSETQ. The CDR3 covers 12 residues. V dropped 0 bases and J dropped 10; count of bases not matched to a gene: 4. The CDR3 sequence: CASSLAGGEQYF. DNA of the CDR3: TGCGCCAGCAGCTTGGCGGGGGGAGAACAGTACTTC.

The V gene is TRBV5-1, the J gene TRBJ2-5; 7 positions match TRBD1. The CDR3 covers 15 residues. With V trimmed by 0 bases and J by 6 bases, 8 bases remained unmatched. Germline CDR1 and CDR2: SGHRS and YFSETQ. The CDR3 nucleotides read TGCGCCAGCAGCTTGGCGGGCCAGGGGGTTAAGACCCAGTACTTC. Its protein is CASSLAGQGVKTQYF.

The CDR3 nucleotides read TGTGCCAGCAGCAGACTAGCGGGGGGGCCGGGGCAGTATTTT. Its translation: CASSRLAGGPGQYF. This chain links TRBV14 with TRBJ2-3, with TRBD2 matching over 14 bases. From germline, CDR1 is SGHDN and CDR2 FVKESK. Unmatched junction bases numbered 6, after V lost 5 bases and J lost 11 bases. The CDR3 covers 14 residues.